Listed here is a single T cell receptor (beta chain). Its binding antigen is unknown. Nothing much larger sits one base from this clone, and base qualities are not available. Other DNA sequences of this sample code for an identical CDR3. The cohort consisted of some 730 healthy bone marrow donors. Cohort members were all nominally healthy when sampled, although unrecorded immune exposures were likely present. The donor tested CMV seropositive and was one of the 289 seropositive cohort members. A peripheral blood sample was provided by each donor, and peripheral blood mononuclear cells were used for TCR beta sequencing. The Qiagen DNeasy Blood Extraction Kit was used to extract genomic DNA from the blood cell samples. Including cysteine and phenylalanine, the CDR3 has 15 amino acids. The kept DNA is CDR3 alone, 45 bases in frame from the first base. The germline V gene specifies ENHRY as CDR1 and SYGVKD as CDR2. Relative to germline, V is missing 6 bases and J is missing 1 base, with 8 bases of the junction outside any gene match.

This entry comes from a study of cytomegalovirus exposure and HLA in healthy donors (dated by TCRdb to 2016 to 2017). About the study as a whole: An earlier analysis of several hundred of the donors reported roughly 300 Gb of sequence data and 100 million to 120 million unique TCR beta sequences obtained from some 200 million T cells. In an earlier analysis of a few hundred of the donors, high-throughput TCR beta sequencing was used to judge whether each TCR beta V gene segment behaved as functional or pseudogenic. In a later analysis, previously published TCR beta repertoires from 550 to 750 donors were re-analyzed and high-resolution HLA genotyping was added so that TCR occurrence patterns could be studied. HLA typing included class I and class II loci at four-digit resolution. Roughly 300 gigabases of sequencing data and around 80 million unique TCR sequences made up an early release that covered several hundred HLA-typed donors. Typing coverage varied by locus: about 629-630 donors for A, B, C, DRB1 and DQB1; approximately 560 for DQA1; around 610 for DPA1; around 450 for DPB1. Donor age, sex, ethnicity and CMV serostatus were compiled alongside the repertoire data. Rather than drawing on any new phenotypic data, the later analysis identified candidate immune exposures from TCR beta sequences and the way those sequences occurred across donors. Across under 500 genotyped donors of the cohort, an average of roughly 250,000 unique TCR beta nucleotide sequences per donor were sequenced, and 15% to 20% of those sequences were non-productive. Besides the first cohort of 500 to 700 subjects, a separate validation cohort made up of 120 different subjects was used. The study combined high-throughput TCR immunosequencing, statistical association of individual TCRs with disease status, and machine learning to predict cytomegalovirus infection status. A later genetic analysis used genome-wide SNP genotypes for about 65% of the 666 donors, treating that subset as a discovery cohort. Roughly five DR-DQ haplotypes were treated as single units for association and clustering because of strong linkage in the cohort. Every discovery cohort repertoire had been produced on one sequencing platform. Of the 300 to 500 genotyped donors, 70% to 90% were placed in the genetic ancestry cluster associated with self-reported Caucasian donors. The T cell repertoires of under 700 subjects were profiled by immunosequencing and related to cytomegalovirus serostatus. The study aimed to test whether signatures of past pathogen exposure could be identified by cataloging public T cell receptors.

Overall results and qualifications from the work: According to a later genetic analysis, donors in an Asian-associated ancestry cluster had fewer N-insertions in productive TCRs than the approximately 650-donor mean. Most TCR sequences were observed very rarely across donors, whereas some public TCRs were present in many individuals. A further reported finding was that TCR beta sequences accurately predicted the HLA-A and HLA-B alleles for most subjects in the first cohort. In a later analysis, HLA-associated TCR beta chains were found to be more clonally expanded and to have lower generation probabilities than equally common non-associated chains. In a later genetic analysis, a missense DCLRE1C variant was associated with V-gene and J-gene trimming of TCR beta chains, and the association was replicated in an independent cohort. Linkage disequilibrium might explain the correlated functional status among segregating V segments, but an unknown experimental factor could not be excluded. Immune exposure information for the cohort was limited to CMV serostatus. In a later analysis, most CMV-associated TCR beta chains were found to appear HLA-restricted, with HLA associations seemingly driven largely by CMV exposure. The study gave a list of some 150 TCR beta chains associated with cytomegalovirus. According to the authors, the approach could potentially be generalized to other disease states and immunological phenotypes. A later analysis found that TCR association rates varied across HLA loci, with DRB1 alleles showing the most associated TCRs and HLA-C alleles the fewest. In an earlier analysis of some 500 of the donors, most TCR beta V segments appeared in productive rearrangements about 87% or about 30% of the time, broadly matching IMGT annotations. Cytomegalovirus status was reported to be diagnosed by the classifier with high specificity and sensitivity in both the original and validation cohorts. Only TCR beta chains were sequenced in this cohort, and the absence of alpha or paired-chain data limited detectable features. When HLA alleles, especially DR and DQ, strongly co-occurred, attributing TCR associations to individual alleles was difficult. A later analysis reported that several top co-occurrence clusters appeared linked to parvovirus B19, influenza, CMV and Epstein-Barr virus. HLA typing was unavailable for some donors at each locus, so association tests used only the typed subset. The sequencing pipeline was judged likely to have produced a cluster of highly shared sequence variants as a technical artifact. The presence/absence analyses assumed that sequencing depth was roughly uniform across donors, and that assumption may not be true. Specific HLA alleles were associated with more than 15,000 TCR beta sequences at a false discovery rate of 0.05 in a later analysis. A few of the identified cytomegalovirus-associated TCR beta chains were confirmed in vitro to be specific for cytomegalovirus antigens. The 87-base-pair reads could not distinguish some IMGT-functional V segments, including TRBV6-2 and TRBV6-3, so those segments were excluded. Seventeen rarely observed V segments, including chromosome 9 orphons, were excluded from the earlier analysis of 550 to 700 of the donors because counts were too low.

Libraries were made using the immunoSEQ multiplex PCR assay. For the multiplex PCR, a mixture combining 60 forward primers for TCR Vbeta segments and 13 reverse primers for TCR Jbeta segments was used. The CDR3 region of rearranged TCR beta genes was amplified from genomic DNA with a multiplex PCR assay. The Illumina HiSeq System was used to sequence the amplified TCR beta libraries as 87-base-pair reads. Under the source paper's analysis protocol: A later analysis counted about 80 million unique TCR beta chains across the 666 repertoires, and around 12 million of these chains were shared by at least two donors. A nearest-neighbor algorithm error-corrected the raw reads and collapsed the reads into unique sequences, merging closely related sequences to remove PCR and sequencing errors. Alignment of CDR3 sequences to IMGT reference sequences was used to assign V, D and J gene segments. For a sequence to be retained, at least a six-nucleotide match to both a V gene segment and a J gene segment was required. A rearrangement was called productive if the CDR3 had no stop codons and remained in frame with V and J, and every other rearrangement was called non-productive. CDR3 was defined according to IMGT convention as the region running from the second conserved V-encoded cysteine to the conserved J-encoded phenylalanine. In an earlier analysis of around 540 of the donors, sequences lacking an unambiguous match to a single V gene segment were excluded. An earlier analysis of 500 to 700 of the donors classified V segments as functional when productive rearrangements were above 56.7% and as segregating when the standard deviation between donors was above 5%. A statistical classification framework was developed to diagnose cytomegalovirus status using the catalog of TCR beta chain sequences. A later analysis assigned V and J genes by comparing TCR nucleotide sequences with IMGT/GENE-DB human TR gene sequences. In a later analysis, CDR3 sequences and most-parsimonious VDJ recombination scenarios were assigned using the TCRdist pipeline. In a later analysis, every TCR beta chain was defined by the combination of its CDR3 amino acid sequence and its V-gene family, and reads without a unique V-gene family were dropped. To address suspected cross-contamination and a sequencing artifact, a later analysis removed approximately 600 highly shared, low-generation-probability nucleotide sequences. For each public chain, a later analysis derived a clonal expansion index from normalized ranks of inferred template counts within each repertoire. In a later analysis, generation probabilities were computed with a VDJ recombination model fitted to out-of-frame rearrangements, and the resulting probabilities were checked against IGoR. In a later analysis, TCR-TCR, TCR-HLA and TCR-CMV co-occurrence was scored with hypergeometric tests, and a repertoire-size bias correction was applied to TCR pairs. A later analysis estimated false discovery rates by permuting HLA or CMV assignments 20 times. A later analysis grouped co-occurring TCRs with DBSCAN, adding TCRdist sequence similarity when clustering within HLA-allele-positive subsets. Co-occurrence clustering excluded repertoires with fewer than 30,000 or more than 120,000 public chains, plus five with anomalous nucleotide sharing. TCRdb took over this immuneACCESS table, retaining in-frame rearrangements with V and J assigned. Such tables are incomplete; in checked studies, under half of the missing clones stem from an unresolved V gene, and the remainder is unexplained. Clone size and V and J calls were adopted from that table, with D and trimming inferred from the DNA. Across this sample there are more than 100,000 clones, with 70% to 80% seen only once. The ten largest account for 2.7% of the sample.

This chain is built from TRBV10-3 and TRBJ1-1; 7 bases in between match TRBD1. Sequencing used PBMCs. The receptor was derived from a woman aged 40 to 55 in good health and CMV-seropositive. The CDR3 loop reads CAIRTSGTANTEAFF. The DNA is TGTGCCATCAGGACCTCAGGGACAGCGAACACTGAAGCTTTCTTT.